This T cell receptor (beta chain) was captured by sequencing in a study of shared clonotypes between healthy human individuals. Terminally differentiated effector memory CD45RA+ cells were left out of the naive CD8 fraction, which was CD45RO-negative and positively selected for CCR7. The protocol was immunoSEQ multiplex PCR, while the TCRdb copy is restricted to in-frame clones and leaves out a portion. The sample carries about 1,800,000 clones, around 96% recorded once. Germline-derived CDR1 and CDR2 are SGHTA and FQGTGA. CDR3 size: 15 residues. Trimming stripped 2 bases from V and 7 bases from J, with 12 bases between.

Sequencing was carried out using naive CD8+ T cells sorted from blood. J is TRBJ1-6 and V is TRBV7-3; D is perhaps TRBD1 (6 bases). The sequence derives from a man aged 18 to 35 in good health. CDR3 sequence (DNA): TGTGCCAGCAGCTTATATGCAGGGGCCAATTCACCCCTCCACTTT. Amino acids: CASSLYAGANSPLHF.